This entry describes one TCR beta chain. Its antigen is undetermined. The PCR made use of 60 Vbeta and 13 Jbeta primers. This table comes from immunoSEQ multiplex PCR, and its TCRdb copy is limited to in-frame clones, with some not included. The sample holds 180,000 or so clones, roughly 74% seen once. These data come from a study of cytomegalovirus exposure and HLA in healthy donors. The study's findings and limits: After further analysis at a later stage, 16,951 TCR beta sequences were associated with HLA alleles at 0.05 false discovery rate. In a later analysis, common viral pathogens appeared linked to several of the most significant clusters. Across HLA loci, a later analysis found differing TCR association rates, with DRB1 most and HLA-C fewest. Reported findings show TCR beta sequences accurately forecast HLA-A and HLA-B alleles in most subjects.

The germline gives CDR1 LGHNA, CDR2 YNFKEQ. With 4 bases removed from V and 8 bases from J, the gap between germline ends came to 15 bases. The CDR3 has 14 residues. This TCR was sampled from a woman in her forties in good health and CMV-seropositive. The sequenced sample consisted of PBMCs. The genes are TRBV4-2 and TRBJ2-1, with D possibly matching TRBD1 (5 bases). In DNA, the CDR3 is TGTGCCAGCAGCCCACGGACCCTCAGGGATGAGCAGTTCTTC. Its translation is CASSPRTLRDEQFF.